Listed below are T cell receptor beta chains from one sample, sequenced in a study of OX40 agonist ivuxolimab in advanced cancers. Sequenced by immunoSEQ multiplex PCR; TCRdb stores in-frame clones only, minus some. The data show about 45,000 clones, about nine tenths seen once. Sequenced here: CD4+ or CD8+ T cells sorted from blood, sampled in a trial of the OX40 agonist ivuxolimab. The receptors originated from an adult with an advanced solid tumor such as melanoma, head and neck, liver or kidney cancer. CDR3s leave out the opening cysteine and the closing phenylalanine or tryptophan. Fields, in order: J gene, V gene, clone size, CDR3 protein. Expanded clones get a size class; other rows say once, few or many, or leave the size out.

J gene: TRBJ2-7; V gene: TRBV11-2; clone size: .; CDR3 protein: ASSPADGELYPYEQY
J gene: TRBJ2-7; V gene: TRBV5-4; clone size: once; CDR3 protein: ASSLWGGGGPPV
J gene: TRBJ1-1; V gene: TRBV5-4; clone size: .; CDR3 protein: ASSLPPNTEAF
J gene: TRBJ2-1; V gene: TRBV5-4; clone size: .; CDR3 protein: ASSLEQGADEQF
J gene: TRBJ1-1; V gene: TRBV6-1; clone size: .; CDR3 protein: ASRDPGGTEAF
J gene: TRBJ1-2; V gene: TRBV6-5; clone size: .; CDR3 protein: ASSETGNYGYT
J gene: TRBJ2-3; V gene: TRBV5-5; clone size: .; CDR3 protein: ASSPGLAGSTDTQY
J gene: TRBJ2-7; V gene: TRBV5-4; clone size: .; CDR3 protein: ASSPWTSGSPVQY
J gene: TRBJ1-6; V gene: TRBV6-5; clone size: .; CDR3 protein: ASGQNAYNSPLH
J gene: TRBJ1-4; V gene: TRBV30; clone size: .; CDR3 protein: AWQKTGQTATNEKLF
J gene: TRBJ2-5; V gene: TRBV2; clone size: .; CDR3 protein: ASSDPGALSAETQY
J gene: TRBJ2-5; V gene: TRBV28; clone size: once; CDR3 protein: ASSPEGFRETQY
J gene: TRBJ2-7; V gene: TRBV7-8; clone size: once; CDR3 protein: ASSLRMRNEQY
J gene: TRBJ1-6; V gene: TRBV19; clone size: .; CDR3 protein: ASNSDTLSSPLH
J gene: TRBJ2-1; V gene: TRBV6-5; clone size: .; CDR3 protein: ASSYAGTGWNNEQF
J gene: TRBJ2-1; V gene: TRBV7-8; clone size: .; CDR3 protein: ASSSTDRLQF
J gene: TRBJ2-5; V gene: TRBV27; clone size: .; CDR3 protein: ASSLSWVAGWGETQY
J gene: TRBJ1-4; V gene: TRBV7-8; clone size: .; CDR3 protein: ASGQTGQGGGEKLF
J gene: TRBJ2-5; V gene: TRBV13; clone size: once; CDR3 protein: ASSMGTEETQY
J gene: TRBJ2-1; V gene: TRBV27; clone size: .; CDR3 protein: ASSSIIRADNEQF
J gene: TRBJ2-1; V gene: TRBV6-1; clone size: .; CDR3 protein: ASSEGLASYNEQF
J gene: TRBJ2-2; V gene: TRBV2; clone size: .; CDR3 protein: ASRASGEELIGELF
J gene: TRBJ1-2; V gene: TRBV27; clone size: .; CDR3 protein: ASTTGSGYGYT
J gene: TRBJ2-7; V gene: TRBV27; clone size: once; CDR3 protein: ASSSSGQGGYEQY
J gene: TRBJ1-1; V gene: TRBV5-1; clone size: .; CDR3 protein: ASSLAQGSEAF
J gene: TRBJ2-1; V gene: TRBV19; clone size: once; CDR3 protein: ASSTGVFYNEQF
J gene: TRBJ2-1; V gene: TRBV5-4; clone size: .; CDR3 protein: ASSAKMGHPGGNEQF
J gene: TRBJ2-1; V gene: TRBV11-3; clone size: .; CDR3 protein: ASSLAGSTADEQF
J gene: TRBJ2-7; V gene: TRBV28; clone size: .; CDR3 protein: ASSFRGISSYEQY
J gene: TRBJ2-7; V gene: TRBV5-4; clone size: .; CDR3 protein: ASSLGGGGWHYEQY
J gene: TRBJ1-5; V gene: TRBV30; clone size: .; CDR3 protein: AWNSQVNQPQH
J gene: TRBJ2-7; V gene: TRBV6-6; clone size: .; CDR3 protein: ASSTRALYEQY
J gene: TRBJ1-1; V gene: TRBV7-8; clone size: .; CDR3 protein: ASSSGTGWTEAF
J gene: .; V gene: TRBV6-5; clone size: .; CDR3 protein: ASSLLPERGNEQY
J gene: TRBJ2-1; V gene: TRBV28; clone size: .; CDR3 protein: ASSYNEQF
J gene: TRBJ2-5; V gene: TRBV20-1; clone size: .; CDR3 protein: SARVQETQY
J gene: TRBJ1-2; V gene: TRBV29-1; clone size: .; CDR3 protein: SVVVAGGYT
J gene: TRBJ1-1; V gene: TRBV2; clone size: few; CDR3 protein: ASSEFVSTEAF
J gene: TRBJ1-5; V gene: TRBV18; clone size: few; CDR3 protein: ASSPGGEGQPQH
J gene: TRBJ2-1; V gene: TRBV2; clone size: .; CDR3 protein: ASSEVTSYNEQF
J gene: TRBJ1-1; V gene: TRBV7-6; clone size: .; CDR3 protein: ASSLTLDGNTEAF